Listed below are T cell receptor beta chains from one sample, sequenced in a study of blood T cell repertoires in COVID-19. The method was immunoSEQ multiplex PCR; TCRdb's version includes in-frame clones alone and lacks a portion of them. The table includes about 59,000 clones, over 75% detected once. Input material: peripheral blood. Receptors were obtained from a man older than 75 in a cohort sampled during active COVID-19. Both conserved end residues are part of each CDR3. Fields, in order: D gene, V gene, J gene, clone size, CDR3 DNA, CDR3 protein. D genes are given only for firm matches. Clone size is not always given. Where it is, it says once, few, many or a class for expanded clones.

d_call: NA
v_call: TRBV3-1/TRBV3-2
j_call: TRBJ1-1
clone_size: NA
cdr3_nt: TGTGCCAGCAGCCAAGATTTCAGGCCGAACACTGAAGCTTTCTTT
cdr3_aa: CASSQDFRPNTEAFF

d_call: NA
v_call: TRBV6-5
j_call: TRBJ1-2
clone_size: NA
cdr3_nt: TGTGCCAGCAGTTACTCGATCCAGGCGCCCTACACCTTC
cdr3_aa: CASSYSIQAPYTF

d_call: TRBD1
v_call: TRBV25-1
j_call: TRBJ2-7
clone_size: NA
cdr3_nt: TGTGCCAGCAGTGCAGGGACAGCCTACGAGCAGTACTTC
cdr3_aa: CASSAGTAYEQYF

d_call: TRBD1
v_call: TRBV19
j_call: TRBJ1-1
clone_size: few
cdr3_nt: TGTGCCAGTAGTGCACGACAGGGAATATGGGCTGAAGCTTTCTTT
cdr3_aa: CASSARQGIWAEAFF

d_call: NA
v_call: TRBV6-5
j_call: TRBJ2-6
clone_size: NA
cdr3_nt: TGTGCCAGCAGCCCCATTGGGGCCAACGTCCTGACTTTC
cdr3_aa: CASSPIGANVLTF

d_call: TRBD1
v_call: TRBV27
j_call: TRBJ2-1
clone_size: NA
cdr3_nt: TGTGCCAGCAGTTTAAAACCCGACAGGGGCCGGGGCAATGAGCAGTTCTTC
cdr3_aa: CASSLKPDRGRGNEQFF

d_call: TRBD1
v_call: TRBV19
j_call: TRBJ1-5
clone_size: NA
cdr3_nt: TGTGCCAGTACCCCATGGGGACAGGGAGGCAATCAGCCCCAGCATTTT
cdr3_aa: CASTPWGQGGNQPQHF

d_call: NA
v_call: TRBV27
j_call: TRBJ1-1
clone_size: NA
cdr3_nt: TGTGCCAGCAGTTTATCGCGGGTATTAAAGGAAGCTTTCTTT
cdr3_aa: CASSLSRVLKEAFF

d_call: TRBD2
v_call: TRBV7-6
j_call: TRBJ2-3
clone_size: once
cdr3_nt: TGTGCCAGCAGCGTCGTAGCGGGGGGCGCCAATACGCAGTATTTT
cdr3_aa: CASSVVAGGANTQYF

d_call: TRBD1
v_call: TRBV27
j_call: TRBJ1-4
clone_size: NA
cdr3_nt: TGTGCCAGCAGACTACAGGGGGTAGGCGAAAAACTGTTTTTT
cdr3_aa: CASRLQGVGEKLFF

d_call: TRBD1
v_call: TRBV10-1
j_call: TRBJ2-1
clone_size: NA
cdr3_nt: TGCGCCAGCACCCTAAAGGCAGGGGGTGACAATGAGCAGTTCTTC
cdr3_aa: CASTLKAGGDNEQFF

d_call: TRBD1
v_call: TRBV5-1
j_call: TRBJ1-3
clone_size: NA
cdr3_nt: TGCGCCAGCAGCCTCGGGACAGGGGGCGCGTTGTATGGAAACACCATATATTTT
cdr3_aa: CASSLGTGGALYGNTIYF

d_call: TRBD1
v_call: TRBV4-1
j_call: TRBJ1-3
clone_size: few
cdr3_nt: TGCGCCAGCAGCCAAGTAAAAGGGGGCGGCGGCACCATATATTTT
cdr3_aa: CASSQVKGGGGTIYF

d_call: NA
v_call: TRBV5-5
j_call: TRBJ2-1
clone_size: NA
cdr3_nt: TGTGCCAGCAGCTTTGAGGTCTCCTACAATGAGCAGTTCTTC
cdr3_aa: CASSFEVSYNEQFF

d_call: TRBD2
v_call: TRBV30
j_call: TRBJ2-1
clone_size: few
cdr3_nt: TGTGCCTGGAGTGTACTAGCGGGGTACAATGAGCAGTTCTTC
cdr3_aa: CAWSVLAGYNEQFF

d_call: NA
v_call: TRBV9
j_call: TRBJ1-3
clone_size: NA
cdr3_nt: TGTGCCAGCAGCGCATTTACCGGGACATCTGGAAACACCATATATTTT
cdr3_aa: CASSAFTGTSGNTIYF

d_call: NA
v_call: TRBV7-2
j_call: TRBJ1-1
clone_size: NA
cdr3_nt: TGTGCCAGCAGCCCGGGATTCGGGTACACTGAAGCTTTCTTT
cdr3_aa: CASSPGFGYTEAFF

d_call: TRBD1
v_call: TRBV7-2
j_call: TRBJ1-6
clone_size: NA
cdr3_nt: TGTGCCAGCACACCGGGACAGGTCCCCGGTAATTCACCCCTCCACTTT
cdr3_aa: CASTPGQVPGNSPLHF

d_call: TRBD2
v_call: TRBV4-1
j_call: TRBJ2-1
clone_size: NA
cdr3_nt: TGCGCCAGCAGCCACTCGGGACTAGCGGGAGAATGGGATGAGCAGTTCTTC
cdr3_aa: CASSHSGLAGEWDEQFF

d_call: TRBD1
v_call: TRBV11-2
j_call: TRBJ2-6
clone_size: NA
cdr3_nt: TGTGCCAGCAGCTTTTACGGGACAGTTAGCTCTGGGGCCAACGTCCTGACTTTC
cdr3_aa: CASSFYGTVSSGANVLTF

d_call: TRBD1
v_call: TRBV7-2
j_call: TRBJ1-5
clone_size: NA
cdr3_nt: TGTGCCAGCAGCTTAAGGACAGGGAATCAGCCCCAGCATTTT
cdr3_aa: CASSLRTGNQPQHF

d_call: NA
v_call: TRBV19
j_call: TRBJ1-3
clone_size: NA
cdr3_nt: TGTGCCAGACCCCGAGGGCTTACTAGGGCCACCATATATTTT
cdr3_aa: CARPRGLTRATIYF

d_call: NA
v_call: TRBV11-3
j_call: TRBJ2-2
clone_size: NA
cdr3_nt: TGTGCCAGCAGCCGCACGTACGGGTCGAACACCGGGGAGCTGTTTTTT
cdr3_aa: CASSRTYGSNTGELFF

d_call: TRBD1
v_call: TRBV7-9
j_call: TRBJ1-6
clone_size: NA
cdr3_nt: TGTGCCAGCAGCCTATCCGGGACAGTTAATAATTCACCCCTCCACTTT
cdr3_aa: CASSLSGTVNNSPLHF

d_call: TRBD1
v_call: TRBV12-3/TRBV12-4
j_call: TRBJ1-1
clone_size: once
cdr3_nt: TGTGCCAGCAGTTTAACGGGACAGGGAGAAGCTTTCTTT
cdr3_aa: CASSLTGQGEAFF

d_call: NA
v_call: TRBV7-9
j_call: TRBJ2-2
clone_size: NA
cdr3_nt: TGTGCCAGCGGCAGACTTTCGAACACCGGGGAGCTGTTTTTT
cdr3_aa: CASGRLSNTGELFF

d_call: TRBD1
v_call: TRBV30
j_call: TRBJ1-2
clone_size: NA
cdr3_nt: TGTGCCTGGACCCGCCGGGACAGGCGATATGGCTACACCTTC
cdr3_aa: CAWTRRDRRYGYTF

d_call: NA
v_call: TRBV4-1
j_call: TRBJ1-6
clone_size: NA
cdr3_nt: TGCGCCAGCAGCCCGCTTAGGGGAGCGGGGTCACCCCTCCACTTT
cdr3_aa: CASSPLRGAGSPLHF

d_call: NA
v_call: TRBV3-1/TRBV3-2
j_call: TRBJ1-2
clone_size: NA
cdr3_nt: TGTGCCAGCAGCCAAGACGTGGGCCGCGCCTATGGCTACACCTTC
cdr3_aa: CASSQDVGRAYGYTF

d_call: NA
v_call: TRBV12-3/TRBV12-4
j_call: TRBJ1-2
clone_size: NA
cdr3_nt: TGTGCCAGCAGTGAAAGGGGTGGCTATGGCTACACCTTC
cdr3_aa: CASSERGGYGYTF

d_call: TRBD1
v_call: TRBV5-8
j_call: TRBJ1-5
clone_size: NA
cdr3_nt: TGTGCCAGCAGCTTGGAGACAGGGGGTCAGCCCCAGCATTTT
cdr3_aa: CASSLETGGQPQHF